The TCR beta chain under discussion was sequenced for a study of blood T cell repertoires in COVID-19. Across the whole study: The United States, Italy and Spain provided the acute and convalescent COVID-19 samples. T cells, B-cell-depleted T cells, or PBMCs supplied cDNA or gDNA.

J lost 5 bases, V lost 7 bases, and 8 bases had no gene match. Germline V gene data show CDR1 as SNHLY and CDR2 as FYNNEI. The CDR3 covers 14 residues. Original data processing: Amplifying reference gene primers gave estimates of nucleated cell counts. TCRdb's copy holds only in-frame clones and misses some; the assay was immunoSEQ multiplex PCR. That table gives V, J and clone size, and the DNA gave D and trimming. This table has fewer than 300,000 clones, about four fifths appearing once. The specimen sequenced was peripheral blood. V usage is TRBV2 and J usage is TRBJ2-7, with 10 bases fitting TRBD1. The sequence derives from a woman aged 55-70 years with active or convalescent COVID-19. DNA for the CDR3: TGTGCCAGCATGGGGACAGGGGTAAAGAACGAGCAGTACTTC. Encoded protein: CASMGTGVKNEQYF.